This T cell receptor beta chain was documented in a study of blood T cell repertoires in COVID-19. Across the whole study: Sites across the United States, Italy and Spain contributed samples from acute and convalescent COVID-19. T cells, B-cell-depleted T cells, or PBMCs supplied cDNA or gDNA.

The CDR3 is made up of 14 amino acids. Germline loops: CDR1 SGHTA, CDR2 FQGNSA. Seattle enrolled patients during active infection and tracked them longitudinally. Original handling: Reference gene primer amplification gave estimated nucleated cell counts. Data came from immunoSEQ multiplex PCR; TCRdb stores just in-frame clones and leaves some out. V and J calls and clone size are copied from that table; D and trimming were computed from the DNA. The sample contains approximately 90,000 clones, about four fifths of which appear only once. This clone was seen only once. At one of its ends the junction is not consistent with the germline gene, which may arise from a read error.

The chain carries TRBV7-2 and TRBJ2-7, with D possibly matching TRBD2 (5 bases). Sequencing input: peripheral blood. The sequence derives from a man aged 65 to 85 with COVID-19, enrolled during active disease. The CDR3 region has the DNA TGTGCCAGCAGCCTAGCCCCTGTGGAGATGGGGCAGTACTTC. Residues: CASSLAPVEMGQYF. Full variable domain (missing parts from reference TRBV7-2 and TRBJ2-7): GAGVSQSPSNKVTEKGKDVELRCDPISGHTALYWYRQSLGQGLEFLIYFQGNSAPDKSGLPSDRFSAERTGGSVSTLTIQRTQQEDSAVYLCASSLAPVEMGQYFGPGTRLTVT.